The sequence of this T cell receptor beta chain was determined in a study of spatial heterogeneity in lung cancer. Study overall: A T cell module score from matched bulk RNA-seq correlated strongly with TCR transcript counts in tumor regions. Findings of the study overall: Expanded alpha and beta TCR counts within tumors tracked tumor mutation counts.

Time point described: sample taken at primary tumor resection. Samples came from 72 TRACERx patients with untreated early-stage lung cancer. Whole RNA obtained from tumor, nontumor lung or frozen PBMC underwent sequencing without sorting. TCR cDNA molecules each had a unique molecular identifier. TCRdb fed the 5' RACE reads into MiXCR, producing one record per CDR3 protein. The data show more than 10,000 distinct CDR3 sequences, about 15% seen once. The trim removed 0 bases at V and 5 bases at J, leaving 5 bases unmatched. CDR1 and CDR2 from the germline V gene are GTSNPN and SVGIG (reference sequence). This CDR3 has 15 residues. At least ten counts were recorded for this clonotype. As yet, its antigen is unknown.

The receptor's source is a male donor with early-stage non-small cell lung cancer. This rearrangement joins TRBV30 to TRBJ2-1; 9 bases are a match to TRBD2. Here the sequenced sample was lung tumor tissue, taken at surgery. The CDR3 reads CAWSVETSGNNEQFF. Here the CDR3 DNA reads TGTGCCTGGAGTGTCGAGACTAGCGGAAACAATGAGCAGTTCTTC. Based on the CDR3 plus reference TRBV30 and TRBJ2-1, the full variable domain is SQTIHQWPATLVQPVGSPLSLECTVEGTSNPNLYWYRQAAGRGLQLLFYSVGIGQISSEVPQNLSASRPQDRQFILSSKKLLLSDSGFYLCAWSVETSGNNEQFFGPGTRLTVL.